The 30 T cell receptor beta chains in this list originate from one sample, sequenced in a study of cytomegalovirus exposure and HLA in healthy donors (dated by TCRdb to 2017 to 2019). Preparation of the library involved the immunoSEQ multiplex PCR assay. The multiplex PCR relied on a mix of 60 forward primers for TCR Vbeta segments and 13 reverse primers for TCR Jbeta segments. Sourced from immuneACCESS, this table was stored by TCRdb with only in-frame sequences that have V and J called. A share of the clones is absent; for the studies checked, an unresolved V gene accounts for under half, and the remainder has no known explanation. The sample's table lists a count of around 200,000 clones. Approximately 0.98% of the sample is taken by the ten largest. The sample was PBMCs. The receptors were gathered from a woman aged 25 to 39 in good health and CMV-seropositive.

The chain has TRBV10-1 and TRBJ2-2; 9 nucleotides align to TRBD1. This CDR3 is built from 16 residues. Unmatched junction bases numbered 6, after V lost 4 bases and J lost 3 bases. CDR1 is WNHNN and CDR2 is SYGVQD in the germline V gene (reference sequence). In DNA, the CDR3 is TGCGCCAGCAGTGCTGGACAGGGGTGGGACACCGGGGAGCTGTTTTTT. Its protein product is CASSAGQGWDTGELFF.

As regards this clone: The junction shows a germline mismatch at one end, possibly a read error. The identical CDR3 is also encoded by other nucleotide sequences in the sample. The CDR3 sequence is CASSPRDREKLFF. The CDR3, as DNA: TGTGCTAGTAGTCCCCGGGACAGAGAAAAACTGTTTTTT. This rearrangement joins TRBV19 to TRBJ1-4, with 7 bases lining up with TRBD1. The germline V gene has CDR1 LNHDA and CDR2 SQIVND (reference sequence). The CDR3 length is 13 residues.

The genes are TRBV5-1 and TRBJ2-5; a weak D match, TRBD1 (6 bases). The CDR3 length is 14 residues. Trimming removed 6 bases from V and 3 bases from J, with 15 bases in between. Germline V gene data show CDR1 as SGHRS and CDR2 as YFSETQ. CDR3 coding DNA: TGCGCCAGCACTATGGGGGCTACCAAAGAGACCCAGTACTTC. This gives the protein CASTMGATKETQYF.

The rearrangement links TRBV5-1 to TRBJ1-2, with 7 positions matching TRBD1. Germline trimming cut 3 bases from V and 8 bases from J; bases unmatched to any gene: 10. This CDR3 contains 14 residues. Germline V gene lookup returns CDR1 SGHRS and CDR2 YFSETQ. CDR3 sequence (DNA): TGCGCCAGCAGCTCCTACGACAGGGAAGGCGGCTACACCTTC. Its translation is CASSSYDREGGYTF.

The chain is built from TRBV18 and TRBJ2-5; TRBD2 might be the D (6 bases). The CDR3 is 13 amino acids. Germline-derived CDR1 and CDR2 are KGHSH and LQKENI. Deletions cut 0 bases from V and 11 bases from J, with 13 bases between. CDR3 sequence: CASSPPFGGLQYF. In DNA, the CDR3 is TGTGCCAGCTCACCACCGTTCGGGGGTCTTCAGTACTTC. Complete variable domain (other parts from reference TRBV18 and TRBJ2-5): NAGVMQNPRHLVRRRGQEARLRCSPMKGHSHVYWYRQLPEEGLKFMVYLQKENIIDESGMPKERFSAEFPKEGPSILRIQQVVRGDSAAYFCASSPPFGGLQYFGPGTRLLVL.

The chain employs TRBV10-3 and TRBJ2-5, with 10 bases identical to TRBD1. V gave up 5 bases and J gave up 5 bases; unmatched junction bases: 11. The CDR3 consists of 16 residues. CDR1 is ENHRY and CDR2 is SYGVKD in the germline V gene. CDR3: CAISPSTGGAWETQYF. CDR3 in DNA: TGTGCCATCAGTCCCTCGACAGGGGGCGCGTGGGAGACCCAGTACTTC.

The V call is TRBV29-1, the J call TRBJ1-2; maybe TRBD1 (6 bases). Per the germline V gene, CDR1 is SQVTM and CDR2 is ANQGSEA. The length of the CDR3 is 12 residues. V lost 7 bases and J lost 8, with 17 bases in between. The CDR3 bases are TGCAGCGCTGGGGGAGGGGGAAGCGGCTACACCTTC. It codes for CSAGGGGSGYTF.

This chain links TRBV5-1 with TRBJ1-2; the D is unclear. The CDR3 runs to 16 residues. V lost 0 bases, J lost 5 bases, and 17 bases lay in between. Germline values: CDR1 SGHRS, CDR2 YFSETQ. CDR3 in DNA: TGCGCCAGCAGCTTGGGTGTGGCCAACCCTGGTTATGGCTACACCTTC. Translated, it gives CASSLGVANPGYGYTF. The variable domain in full, completed from reference TRBV5-1 and TRBJ1-2, reads KAGVTQTPRYLIKTRGQQVTLSCSPISGHRSVSWYQQTPGQGLQFLFEYFSETQRNKGNFPGRFSGRQFSNSRSEMNVSTLELGDSALYLCASSLGVANPGYGYTFGSGTRLTVV.

This chain uses TRBV28 with TRBJ1-5, with D possibly matching TRBD1 (6 bases). The CDR3 consists of 15 residues. The germline V gene has CDR1 MDHEN and CDR2 SYDVKM. Trimming cost V 5 bases and J 0 bases, with 11 bases left between them. The CDR3 spells CASSPDSYSNQPQHF. CDR3 in DNA: TGTGCCAGCAGTCCGGACAGTTATAGCAATCAGCCCCAGCATTTT.

The chain has TRBV5-1 and TRBJ2-7, with D perhaps TRBD2 (5 bases). The CDR3 loop spans 14 amino acids. The V gene lost 5 bases and the J gene lost 1 base, with 13 bases spanning the gap. The V gene's germline CDR1 is SGHRS and CDR2 YFSETQ. CDR3 nucleotide sequence: TGCGCCAGCAGTTTTGACGGACTGTCCTACGAGCAGTACTTC. Its protein is CASSFDGLSYEQYF.

The chain recombines TRBV7-8 with TRBJ1-5; D is unclear. The germline V and J ends were trimmed by 3 bases and 4 bases, with 10 bases remaining between them. The CDR3 loop spans 14 amino acids. Germline V lookup: CDR1 SGHVS, CDR2 FQNEAQ. This CDR3 reads CASSFSGINQPQHF. DNA for the CDR3: TGTGCCAGCAGCTTTTCGGGGATAAATCAGCCCCAGCATTTT.

The J gene is TRBJ2-2, the V gene TRBV19; 7 bases line up with TRBD2. The germline V gene has CDR1 LNHDA and CDR2 SQIVND (reference sequence). This CDR3 is 17 amino acids long. V was pared by 3 bases and J by 2 bases, with 9 bases of the junction left unmatched. CDR3 residues: CASSIKFGTINTGELFF. CDR3 in DNA: TGTGCCAGTAGTATTAAGTTCGGGACTATAAACACCGGGGAGCTGTTTTTT.

The chain carries TRBV6-6 and TRBJ2-7; D might be TRBD2 (7 bases). The CDR3 has 14 amino acids. Trimming pared 7 bases from V and 2 bases from J, leaving 15 bases between. Germline CDR1 reads MNHNY; CDR2 reads SVGAGI (reference sequence). Here the CDR3 reads CASTNRAGAYEQYF. DNA of the CDR3: TGTGCCAGCACAAACAGGGCGGGAGCCTACGAGCAGTACTTC.

The V and J genes are TRBV7-8 and TRBJ2-3; the match to TRBD2 covers 9 bases. Per germline, CDR1 SGHVS and CDR2 FQNEAQ. This CDR3 has 17 residues. J lost 0 bases, V lost 4 bases, and 8 bases had no gene match. In nucleotides, the CDR3 is TGTGCCAGCAGCTCCAACCTAGCGGGACTTAGCACAGATACGCAGTATTTT. Translating gives CASSSNLAGLSTDTQYF.

The gene calls are TRBV28 and TRBJ1-2; D gene unclear. Trimming stripped 5 bases from V and 1 base from J, with 14 bases between. The CDR3 runs 15 residues. In germline, CDR1 is MDHEN, CDR2 SYDVKM. The CDR3 sequence: CASSPPSGLNYGYTF. As DNA, the CDR3 is TGTGCCAGCAGTCCCCCGAGCGGCCTTAACTATGGCTACACCTTC.

The chain carries TRBV5-1 and TRBJ1-1, with a weak D call TRBD1 (5 bases). Between the trimmed V and J ends, which lost 3 bases and 7 bases, there was a span of 16 bases. Germline CDR1 reads SGHRS; CDR2 reads YFSETQ. The CDR3 has 14 residues. The CDR3 protein is CASSSGSYGGEAFF. DNA of the CDR3: TGCGCCAGCAGCTCCGGGAGTTATGGGGGTGAAGCTTTCTTT. The variable domain in full, completed from reference TRBV5-1 and TRBJ1-1, reads KAGVTQTPRYLIKTRGQQVTLSCSPISGHRSVSWYQQTPGQGLQFLFEYFSETQRNKGNFPGRFSGRQFSNSRSEMNVSTLELGDSALYLCASSSGSYGGEAFFGQGTRLTVV.

The chain combines TRBV18 with TRBJ1-3, with 7 nucleotides matching TRBD1. V was clipped by 2 bases and J by 2 bases; unmatched bases: 9. The germline V gene encodes CDR1 KGHSH and CDR2 LQKENI. The CDR3 has 17 residues. CDR3: CASSPATGNGPGNTIYF. The CDR3 DNA reads as TGTGCCAGCTCACCAGCGACAGGGAATGGCCCTGGAAACACCATATATTTT. Together with reference TRBV18 and TRBJ1-3, the CDR3 gives the full variable domain: NAGVMQNPRHLVRRRGQEARLRCSPMKGHSHVYWYRQLPEEGLKFMVYLQKENIIDESGMPKERFSAEFPKEGPSILRIQQVVRGDSAAYFCASSPATGNGPGNTIYFGEGSWLTVV.

This chain joins TRBV28 and TRBJ2-5; 8 nucleotides match TRBD2. With 6 bases clipped from V and 5 bases from J, the junction kept 11 bases outside the gene matches. In germline, CDR1 is MDHEN, CDR2 SYDVKM. This CDR3 has 15 amino acids. CDR3 bases: TGTGCCAGCAGACGCGGGGGGAAGCTTGGCGAGACCCAGTACTTC. Its protein product is CASRRGGKLGETQYF.

The rearrangement joins TRBV7-2 to TRBJ2-4, with TRBD2 identical over 9 bases. CDR3 size: 15 residues. V trimming: 6 bases; J trimming: 5 bases; junction bases outside the gene matches: 8. The germline V gene encodes CDR1 SGHTA and CDR2 FQGNSA. Written as DNA, the CDR3 is TGTGCCAGCAGGGACGCGGGAGGGCCGGAAAACATTCAGTACTTC. Translating it yields CASRDAGGPENIQYF.

The CDR3 region has the DNA TGCGCCAGCAGCCTAGCCGAGAGGATGGCAGAGAATGGCTACACCTTC. Its protein is CASSLAERMAENGYTF. This chain uses TRBV4-3 with TRBJ1-2; no reliable D call. The CDR3 extends over 16 amino acids. Per the germline V gene, CDR1 is LGHNA and CDR2 is YSLEER. V gave up 4 bases and J gave up 6 bases, with 21 bases separating them.

V and J are TRBV11-2 and TRBJ2-7; TRBD1 aligns across 10 bases. This CDR3 comprises 16 residues. With V trimmed by 1 base and J by 3 bases, 6 bases remained unmatched. CDR1 and CDR2 (germline): SGHAT, FQNNGV. As DNA, the CDR3 is TGTGCCAGCAGCTTAGCCTGGACAGGGGGGAACTACGAGCAGTACTTC. Amino acid sequence: CASSLAWTGGNYEQYF. Complete variable domain (other parts from reference TRBV11-2 and TRBJ2-7): EAGVAQSPRYKIIEKRQSVAFWCNPISGHATLYWYQQILGQGPKLLIQFQNNGVVDDSQLPKDRFSAERLKGVDSTLKIQPAKLEDSAVYLCASSLAWTGGNYEQYFGPGTRLTVT.

V usage is TRBV7-8 and J usage is TRBJ2-7, with TRBD1 matching 8 bases. CDR1 and CDR2 from the germline V gene are SGHVS and FQNEAQ. This CDR3 has 14 residues. The J segment lost 6 bases and the V segment lost 4 bases, leaving 8 bases of the junction unmatched. The CDR3 reads CASSSRTGTIEQYF. DNA for the CDR3: TGTGCCAGCAGCTCACGGACAGGGACCATCGAGCAGTACTTC.

The chain uses TRBV19 and TRBJ1-1; weak D call: TRBD1 (6 bases). CDR3 length: 13 residues. V was shortened by 0 bases and J by 8 bases, with 10 bases between the two germline ends. CDR1 and CDR2 (germline): LNHDA, SQIVND (reference sequence). This CDR3 reads CASSIETGPEAFF. The CDR3 DNA reads as TGTGCCAGTAGTATAGAGACAGGCCCCGAAGCTTTCTTT.

The CDR3 here is CASSLPPGANYGYTF. CDR3 bases: TGTGCCAGCAGCCTCCCTCCCGGAGCTAACTATGGCTACACCTTC. The chain joins TRBV11-2 to TRBJ1-2, with unresolved D. Germline CDR1 is SGHAT and CDR2 is FQNNGV. The CDR3 runs to 15 residues. The V end lost 5 bases, the J end lost 0 bases, and 13 bases lay between the germline ends.

The CDR3 spells CASSRQTSGSGETQYF. The CDR3 DNA reads TGCGCCAGCAGTCGTCAGACTAGCGGGAGCGGAGAGACCCAGTACTTC. The rearrangement links TRBV5-1 to TRBJ2-5, with 12 bases fitting TRBD2. The CDR3 contains 16 residues. Germline values: CDR1 SGHRS, CDR2 YFSETQ. V was clipped by 5 bases and J by 4 bases; unmatched bases: 9.

The chain joins TRBV27 to TRBJ1-6, with TRBD1 matching over 8 bases. This CDR3 has 13 amino acids. Germline V gene data show CDR1 as MNHEY and CDR2 as SMNVEV (reference sequence). J was trimmed by 8 bases and V by 10 bases; bases with no gene match: 7. The CDR3 DNA reads as TGTGCCACTTCCGGACAGGGAGATTCACCCCTCCACTTT. Protein sequence: CATSGQGDSPLHF.

The CDR3 protein is CASSLGGGAGETQYF. CDR3 DNA: TGTGCCAGCAGCCTCGGTGGGGGGGCCGGCGAGACCCAGTACTTC. The gene calls are TRBV9 and TRBJ2-5, with D possibly matching TRBD2 (7 bases). Trimming left V 4 bases short and J 5 bases short, with 18 bases between. Germline CDR1 SGDLS, CDR2 YYNGEE. There are 15 residues in the CDR3.

The rearrangement joins TRBV9 to TRBJ2-1, with 8 bases matching TRBD2. This CDR3 is 15 amino acids long. The V gene end was trimmed by 1 base and the J gene end by 8 bases; junction bases not matched to a gene: 8. Germline-derived CDR1 and CDR2 are SGDLS and YYNGEE. The CDR3 region is CASSVKTGGSDEQFF. DNA of the CDR3: TGTGCCAGCAGCGTAAAAACGGGAGGGTCCGATGAGCAGTTCTTC. The variable domain in full, completed from reference TRBV9 and TRBJ2-1, reads DSGVTQTPKHLITATGQRVTLRCSPRSGDLSVYWYQQSLDQGLQFLIQYYNGEERAKGNILERFSAQQFPDLHSELNLSSLELGDSALYFCASSVKTGGSDEQFFGPGTRLTVL.

The chain employs TRBV19 and TRBJ1-1; 7 nucleotides line up with TRBD1. The V and J ends lost 7 bases and 5 bases, in that order; junction bases with no gene match: 4. The CDR3 loop spans 12 amino acids. Germline assignment: CDR1 LNHDA and CDR2 SQIVND (reference sequence). For the CDR3, the DNA is TGTGCCAGTATGTGGGACAGAACTGAAGCTTTCTTT. It yields the protein CASMWDRTEAFF. Full variable domain (outside the CDR3, taken from reference TRBV19 and TRBJ1-1): DGGITQSPKYLFRKEGQNVTLSCEQNLNHDAMYWYRQDPGQGLRLIYYSQIVNDFQKGDIAEGYSVSREKKESFPLTVTSAQKNPTAFYLCASMWDRTEAFFGQGTRLTVV.

V gene TRBV5-4 combines with J gene TRBJ2-3; 13 bases map to TRBD2. J lost 5 bases, V lost 4 bases, and 10 bases had no gene match. CDR3 length: 17 residues. The germline gives CDR1 SGHNT, CDR2 YYREEE (reference sequence). The CDR3 region has the DNA TGTGCCAGCAGCATCCGGACTAGCGGGAGTGGAAGAGATACGCAGTATTTT. Translating gives CASSIRTSGSGRDTQYF. The variable domain in full, completed from reference TRBV5-4 and TRBJ2-3, reads ETGVTQSPTHLIKTRGQQVTLRCSSQSGHNTVSWYQQALGQGPQFIFQYYREEENGRGNFPPRFSGLQFPNYSSELNVNALELDDSALYLCASSIRTSGSGRDTQYFGPGTRLTVL.